This entry lists 25 T cell receptor beta chains sequenced from one sample in a study of blood T cell repertoires in COVID-19. Profiled with immunoSEQ multiplex PCR; TCRdb holds only in-frame clones, not every one. The data contain 200,000 to 250,000 clones, roughly 81% of them singletons. The specimen was peripheral blood. The receptors derive from a woman older than 75 with COVID-19, enrolled during active disease.

This clone was picked up one time. The genes are TRBV10-3 and TRBJ2-1; 9 bases are shared with TRBD1. Germline-derived CDR1 and CDR2 are ENHRY and SYGVKD. V shed 2 bases, J shed 5 bases, and the junction held 7 bases outside the gene matches. The CDR3 has 16 amino acids. CDR3 DNA: TGTGCCATCAGTGAGGGGCCTGGACAGGGGAACAATGAGCAGTTCTTC. This codes for CAISEGPGQGNNEQFF.

The table lists this clone with a few counts. This chain uses TRBV7-2 with TRBJ1-1; 7 bases are a match to TRBD1. Losses at the gene ends were 1 base for V and 0 bases for J; bases not matched to a gene: 11. CDR1 SGHTA and CDR2 FQGNSA come from the germline V gene. The CDR3 contains 18 residues. In DNA form, the CDR3 reads TGTGCCAGCAGCTTAGGAGGGGGCCGCGCCCACATGAACACTGAAGCTTTCTTT. Amino acid sequence: CASSLGGGRAHMNTEAFF.

The count of this clone is one. The V call is TRBV7-2, the J call TRBJ2-3; D remains unclear. The CDR3 length is 14 residues. Trimming left V 5 bases short and J 5 bases short, with 14 bases between. CDR1 and CDR2 (germline): SGHTA, FQGNSA. The CDR3 DNA reads TGTGCCAGCAGCCTCGTATCCCTGCGAGATACGCAGTATTTT. Its protein is CASSLVSLRDTQYF.

The V call is TRBV4-1, the J call TRBJ1-2, with 10 positions matching TRBD1. The junction had 9 bases not matched to a gene; V was cut back by 1 base and J by 7 bases. Germline V gene lookup returns CDR1 MGHRA and CDR2 YSYEKL. This CDR3 comprises 16 residues. The CDR3 protein is CASSQGRQGAPFGYTF. The CDR3 region has the DNA TGCGCCAGCAGCCAAGGCAGACAGGGGGCGCCTTTTGGCTACACCTTC.

In its sample, this clone was seen once. The rearrangement links TRBV7-2 to TRBJ1-2, with D unclear. Germline CDR1 is SGHTA and CDR2 is FQGNSA. The CDR3 spans 14 residues. V was trimmed by 5 bases and J by 3 bases, leaving 13 bases between them. This chain's CDR3 is CASSPPDSDYGYTF. In nucleotides, the CDR3 is TGTGCCAGCAGCCCCCCCGACTCTGACTATGGCTACACCTTC.

This chain uses TRBV29-1 with TRBJ2-1, with 11 bases identical to TRBD2. With V trimmed by 4 bases and J by 2 bases, 7 bases remained unmatched. This CDR3 has 16 residues. CDR1 and CDR2 (germline): SQVTM, ANQGSEA. CDR3 loop: CSVGLLAGVTYNEQFF. Here the CDR3 DNA reads TGCAGCGTTGGCCTACTAGCGGGAGTTACCTACAATGAGCAGTTCTTC.

V usage is TRBV28 and J usage is TRBJ1-1; tentatively, D is TRBD1 (5 bases). Per germline, CDR1 MDHEN and CDR2 SYDVKM. The CDR3 consists of 13 residues. Trimming cost V 9 bases and J 0 bases, with 11 bases left between them. In nucleotides, the CDR3 is TGTGCCAGTGTTCAGGGCATGAACACTGAAGCTTTCTTT. It translates to CASVQGMNTEAFF.

V usage is TRBV6-5 and J usage is TRBJ1-2; 8 nucleotides line up with TRBD1. Germline CDR1 and CDR2: MNHEY and SVGAGI. This CDR3 is 13 amino acids long. V gave up 9 bases and J gave up 1 base; unmatched junction bases: 4. CDR3 loop: CASNDRGNYGYTF. For the CDR3, the DNA is TGTGCCAGTAATGACAGGGGTAACTATGGCTACACCTTC.

V gene TRBV5-4 combines with J gene TRBJ2-7; 14 nucleotides line up with TRBD2. Germline V gives CDR1 SGHNT, CDR2 YYREEE (reference sequence). With V trimmed by 3 bases and J by 4 bases, 15 bases remained unmatched. CDR3 length: 19 residues. DNA of the CDR3: TGTGCCAGCAGCTCGAAGACTAGCGGGAGGGCCAAATACAAATACGAGCAGTACTTC. Amino acids: CASSSKTSGRAKYKYEQYF.

This clone came up once. The chain is built from TRBV4-1 and TRBJ1-2; 8 bases map to TRBD1. Germline loops: CDR1 MGHRA, CDR2 YSYEKL. CDR3 length equals 15 residues. Germline trimming cut 0 bases from V and 8 bases from J; bases unmatched to any gene: 8. The CDR3 is CASSQEATGAGGYTF. The CDR3 DNA sequence: TGCGCCAGCAGCCAAGAGGCGACAGGGGCAGGAGGCTACACCTTC.

This chain uses TRBV20-1 with TRBJ2-4; D is uncertain. The CDR3 has 10 residues. V was trimmed by 3 bases and J by 7 bases, leaving 4 bases between them. Germline CDR1 DFQATT, CDR2 SNEGSKA (reference sequence). The CDR3 reads CSASLNIQYF. In DNA form, the CDR3 reads TGCAGTGCTAGTCTGAACATTCAGTACTTC.

The chain couples TRBV11-2 to TRBJ1-6; D is possibly TRBD1 (5 bases). This CDR3 contains 14 residues. Germline CDR1 SGHAT, CDR2 FQNNGV. Trimming took 1 base from V and 6 from J, leaving 7 bases between them. The chain's CDR3 is CASSLVTVNSPLHF. In DNA form, the CDR3 reads TGTGCCAGCAGCTTAGTGACAGTTAATTCACCCCTCCACTTT. Full variable domain (remainder filled in from reference TRBV11-2 and TRBJ1-6): EAGVAQSPRYKIIEKRQSVAFWCNPISGHATLYWYQQILGQGPKLLIQFQNNGVVDDSQLPKDRFSAERLKGVDSTLKIQPAKLEDSAVYLCASSLVTVNSPLHFGNGTRLTVT.

The table lists this clone with a count of one. The V call is TRBV7-6, the J call TRBJ2-7, with 7 bases that match TRBD1. Germline CDR1 is SGHVS and CDR2 is FNYEAQ. The CDR3 is 15 residues long. V lost 5 bases and J lost 0; bases outside the gene matches: 7. The CDR3: CASSTGTDFSYEQYF. CDR3 DNA: TGTGCCAGCAGCACTGGGACAGACTTCTCCTACGAGCAGTACTTC.

This clone was counted between two and nine times. CDR3: CASSLPGTVSGNTIYF. The CDR3 region has the DNA TGTGCCAGCTCACTTCCCGGGACAGTCTCTGGAAACACCATATATTTT. The V gene is TRBV18, the J gene TRBJ1-3; 7 nucleotides match TRBD1. Germline CDR1 is KGHSH and CDR2 is LQKENI. This CDR3 is built from 16 residues. V gave up 4 bases and J gave up 0 bases; unmatched junction bases: 6.

This chain uses TRBV7-9 with TRBJ2-7; D gene unclear. V was pared by 1 base and J by 2 bases, with 12 bases between. This CDR3 contains 15 residues. The germline V gene encodes CDR1 SEHNR and CDR2 FQNEAQ (reference sequence). CDR3 in amino acids: CASSLVSVRTYEQYF. In nucleotides, the CDR3 is TGTGCCAGCAGCTTAGTGTCCGTTAGAACCTACGAGCAGTACTTC.

This chain joins TRBV14 and TRBJ1-4; 9 positions agree with TRBD1. CDR3 size: 15 residues. J gave up 8 bases and V 5 bases, and 9 bases lay outside the gene matches. Germline V CDR1 and CDR2: SGHDN, FVKESK. CDR3 DNA: TGTGCCAGCAGCGAGACAGGGGGAGAGAGGGAAAAACTGTTTTTT. Protein sequence: CASSETGGEREKLFF.

The chain is built from TRBV5-4 and TRBJ2-5; D is unresolved. The germline gives CDR1 SGHNT, CDR2 YYREEE (reference sequence). V lost 3 bases and J lost 2, with 14 bases in between. The CDR3 has 15 amino acids. The CDR3 region has the DNA TGTGCCAGCAGCTCTCAGAGACACCTGCAAGAGACCCAGTACTTC. It specifies CASSSQRHLQETQYF. Variable domain in full (rest from reference TRBV5-4 and TRBJ2-5): ETGVTQSPTHLIKTRGQQVTLRCSSQSGHNTVSWYQQALGQGPQFIFQYYREEENGRGNFPPRFSGLQFPNYSSELNVNALELDDSALYLCASSSQRHLQETQYFGPGTRLLVL.

The chain recombines TRBV11-2 with TRBJ1-6, with D tentatively TRBD1 (6 bases). The CDR3 has 16 amino acids. V lost 5 bases and J lost 7, with 18 bases in between. Germline V CDR1 and CDR2: SGHAT, FQNNGV. CDR3 residues: CASSRVQGRRNSPLHF. The CDR3 coding sequence is TGTGCCAGCAGCCGTGTACAGGGTAGGAGAAATTCACCCCTCCACTTT.

This chain connects TRBV5-1 to TRBJ1-3; D not certain. The germline V and J ends were trimmed by 0 bases and 1 base, with 8 bases remaining between them. CDR1 and CDR2 (germline): SGHRS, YFSETQ. The CDR3 is 15 amino acids. This CDR3 reads CASSLGTGSGNTIYF. The CDR3 coding sequence is TGCGCCAGCAGCTTGGGGACGGGGTCTGGAAACACCATATATTTT. Using reference TRBV5-1 and TRBJ1-3 for the parts outside the CDR3, the full variable domain is KAGVTQTPRYLIKTRGQQVTLSCSPISGHRSVSWYQQTPGQGLQFLFEYFSETQRNKGNFPGRFSGRQFSNSRSEMNVSTLELGDSALYLCASSLGTGSGNTIYFGEGSWLTVV.

This clone was detected a few times. This chain uses TRBV4-1 with TRBJ2-5, with D perhaps TRBD2 (5 bases). The CDR3 extends over 17 amino acids. Germline V CDR1 and CDR2: MGHRA, YSYEKL. V lost 4 bases and J lost 6, with 24 bases in between. The CDR3 sequence: CASSLLAMGSLIQTQYF. CDR3 sequence (DNA): TGCGCCAGCAGCCTTCTAGCTATGGGGTCCCTAATACAGACCCAGTACTTC.

This clone was seen only once. The V and J genes are TRBV6-4 and TRBJ1-6; D is ambiguous. The CDR3 covers 15 residues. V was shortened by 4 bases and J by 7 bases, with 14 bases between the two germline ends. Germline CDR1 reads MRHNA; CDR2 reads SNTAGT. CDR3 DNA sequence: TGTGCCAGCAGTGTTAACAACAACCCAAATTCACCCCTCCACTTT. Amino acid sequence: CASSVNNNPNSPLHF.

The V call is TRBV6-5, the J call TRBJ2-7, with 9 bases matching TRBD1. Per the germline V gene, CDR1 is MNHEY and CDR2 is SVGAGI. CDR3 length: 16 amino acids. Unmatched junction bases numbered 6, after V lost 1 base and J lost 2 bases. The CDR3 DNA follows: TGTGCCAGCAGTTACTTGGGGACAGGGCACGCCTACGAGCAGTACTTC. This translates into CASSYLGTGHAYEQYF.

The chain is built from TRBV28 and TRBJ2-7, with TRBD2 matching over 7 bases. V shed 8 bases and J 2 bases; nucleotides not matched to a gene: 9. CDR3 length equals 14 residues. CDR1 and CDR2 from the germline V gene are MDHEN and SYDVKM. The CDR3 nucleotides are TGTGCCAGCCGATCGAGCGGGGTCCCCTACGAGCAGTACTTC. Its translation is CASRSSGVPYEQYF.

The chain carries TRBV18 and TRBJ1-5; 8 positions match TRBD1. There are 13 residues in the CDR3. J lost 5 bases, V lost 8 bases, and 5 bases had no gene match. Germline CDR1 KGHSH, CDR2 LQKENI. The CDR3 coding sequence is TGTGCCAGCAGGGGACAGGAGCATCAGCCCCAGCATTTT. Residues: CASRGQEHQPQHF. Full variable domain (rest looked up from reference TRBV18 and TRBJ1-5): NAGVMQNPRHLVRRRGQEARLRCSPMKGHSHVYWYRQLPEEGLKFMVYLQKENIIDESGMPKERFSAEFPKEGPSILRIQQVVRGDSAAYFCASRGQEHQPQHFGDGTRLSIL.

V gene TRBV5-1 combines with J gene TRBJ1-5; perhaps TRBD1 as D (5 bases). Deletions cut 5 bases from V and 3 bases from J, with 15 bases between. There are 15 residues in the CDR3. Germline CDR1 SGHRS, CDR2 YFSETQ. The CDR3 DNA reads as TGCGCCAGCAGTCCCATGGGGCACCCCAATCAGCCCCAGCATTTT. It yields the protein CASSPMGHPNQPQHF. The full variable domain, rest sourced from reference TRBV5-1 and TRBJ1-5, is KAGVTQTPRYLIKTRGQQVTLSCSPISGHRSVSWYQQTPGQGLQFLFEYFSETQRNKGNFPGRFSGRQFSNSRSEMNVSTLELGDSALYLCASSPMGHPNQPQHFGDGTRLSIL.